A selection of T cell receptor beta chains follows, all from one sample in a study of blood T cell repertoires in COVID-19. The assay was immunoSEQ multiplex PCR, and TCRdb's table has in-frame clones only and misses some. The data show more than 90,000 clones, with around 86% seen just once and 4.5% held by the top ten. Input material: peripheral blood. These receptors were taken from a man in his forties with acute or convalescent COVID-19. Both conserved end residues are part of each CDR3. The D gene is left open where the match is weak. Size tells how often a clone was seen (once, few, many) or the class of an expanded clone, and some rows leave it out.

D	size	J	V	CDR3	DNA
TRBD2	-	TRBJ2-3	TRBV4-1	CASSQDLGRGGTDTQYF	TGCGCCAGCAGCCAAGATCTGGGACGGGGGGGCACAGATACGCAGTATTTT
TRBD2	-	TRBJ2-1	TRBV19	CATSSGSGEQFF	TGTGCCACCAGTAGCGGGAGTGGGGAGCAGTTCTTC
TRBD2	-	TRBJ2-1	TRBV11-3	CASSLASGGDEQFF	TGTGCCAGCAGCTTGGCTAGCGGGGGCGATGAGCAGTTCTTC
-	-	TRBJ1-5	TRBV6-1	CASSELGRGDQPQHF	TGTGCCAGCAGTGAGCTCGGGAGGGGTGACCAGCCCCAGCATTTT
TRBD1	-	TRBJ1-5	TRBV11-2	CASSFDRGQGQPQHF	TGTGCCAGCAGCTTCGACAGGGGGCAAGGTCAGCCCCAGCATTTT
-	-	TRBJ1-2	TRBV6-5	CASSYSIRSANYGYTF	TGTGCCAGCAGTTACTCGATTCGTTCAGCTAACTATGGCTACACCTTC
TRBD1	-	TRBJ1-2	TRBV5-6	CASSPGTGNGYTF	TGTGCCAGCAGCCCTGGGACAGGGAATGGCTACACCTTC
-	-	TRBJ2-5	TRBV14	CASSHRSSGPQETQYF	TGTGCCAGCAGCCACAGAAGTAGCGGACCACAAGAGACCCAGTACTTC
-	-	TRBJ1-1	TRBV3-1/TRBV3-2	CASSQGGLTEAFF	TGTGCCAGCAGCCAAGGGGGGCTCACTGAAGCTTTCTTT
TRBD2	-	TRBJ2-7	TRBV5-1	CASRPLAGVDEQYF	TGCGCCAGCAGGCCCCTAGCGGGAGTGGACGAGCAGTACTTC
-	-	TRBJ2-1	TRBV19	CASSPQGSNEQFF	TGTGCCAGTAGTCCCCAGGGGTCGAATGAGCAGTTCTTC
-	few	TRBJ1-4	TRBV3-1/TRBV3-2	CASSQMGGRSEKLFF	TGTGCCAGCAGCCAAATGGGGGGGAGGAGTGAAAAACTGTTTTTT
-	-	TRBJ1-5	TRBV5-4	CASSPQAGVDQPQHF	TGTGCCAGCAGCCCCCAGGCGGGGGTGGATCAGCCCCAGCATTTT
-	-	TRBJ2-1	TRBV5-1	CASSWGGRSSYNEQFF	TGCGCCAGCAGCTGGGGTGGGAGGAGCTCCTACAATGAGCAGTTCTTC
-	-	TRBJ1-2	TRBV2	CASSRDWVREGYTF	TGTGCCAGCAGCCGGGACTGGGTCAGGGAAGGCTACACCTTC
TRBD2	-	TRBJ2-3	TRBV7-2	CASSPGGGSDTQYF	TGTGCCAGCAGCCCGGGGGGAGGGTCAGATACGCAGTATTTT
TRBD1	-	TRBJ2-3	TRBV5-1	CASSTSGGSADTQYF	TGCGCCAGCAGCACCTCAGGGGGCAGCGCAGATACGCAGTATTTT